Presented here are 31 T cell receptor beta chains from one specimen sequenced in a study of Tregs in tolerant kidney transplant recipients. Mixed chimerism was transient after nonmyeloablative marrow transplants from related graft donors. The assay was immunoSEQ multiplex PCR, and TCRdb's table has in-frame clones only and misses some. The data show 23,000 or so clones, and the top ten clones hold roughly 3.7%. Here the sequenced sample was CD4+ T cells from blood (PBMCs), taken 6 months after the transplant. The origin of the receptors is a human patient who received a combined kidney and bone marrow transplant. Some T cells may arise from the graft donor.

CDR3 region: CASSPRPVMNTEAFF. The covered CDR3 bases are TGTGCCAGCTCACCACGCCCGGTGATGAACACTGAA. V is TRBV18 and J is TRBJ1-1; D not certain. With the read ending 3 residues before the CDR3 end, the germline J gene is used to fill in that end. This CDR3 spans 15 amino acids. Germline lookup yields CDR1 KGHSH and CDR2 LQKENI. V was shortened by 1 base and J by 0 bases, with 9 bases between the two germline ends. The complete variable domain, with remaining parts taken from reference TRBV18 and TRBJ1-1, reads NAGVMQNPRHLVRRRGQEARLRCSPMKGHSHVYWYRQLPEEGLKFMVYLQKENIIDESGMPKERFSAEFPKEGPSILRIQQVVRGDSAAYFCASSPRPVMNTEAFFGQGTRLTVV.

About this clone itself: With the read ending 3 residues before the CDR3 end, the germline J gene is used to fill in that end. The chain links TRBV19 to TRBJ1-1; D remains ambiguous. The germline V gene has CDR1 LNHDA and CDR2 SQIVND (reference sequence). V lost 6 bases and J lost 2, with 10 bases in between. CDR3 length equals 13 residues. The part of the CDR3 DNA that was read is TGTGCCAGTAGCCTGGGCCTTAACACTGAA. Its protein product is CASSLGLNTE. The full CDR3 protein is CASSLGLNTEAFF.

Concerning this clone: The CDR3 end lies 3 residues beyond the end of the read and is filled in from the germline J gene. V gene TRBV6-2 or TRBV6-3 combines with J gene TRBJ2-3, with a tentative D call TRBD2 (5 bases). In germline, CDR1 is MNHEY, CDR2 SVGEGT. V was trimmed by 4 bases and J by 0 bases, leaving 11 bases between them. CDR3 size: 15 residues. The DNA read from the CDR3 is TGTGCCAGCAGTTGGGTGCGGACTAGCACAGATACG. Translation: CASSWVRTSTDT. The CDR3 as a whole reads CASSWVRTSTDTQYF.

The CDR3 is CASGGAGGELFF. The part of the CDR3 DNA that was read is TGTGCCAGCGGGGGGGCTGGCGGGGAG. V and J are TRBV2 and TRBJ2-2; D may be TRBD2 (7 bases). The read finishes 3 residues shy of the CDR3 end, and the germline J gene is used to complete it. The V gene lost 8 bases and the J gene lost 7 bases, with 11 bases spanning the gap. The germline CDR1 and CDR2 sequences are SNHLY and FYNNEI. The CDR3 loop spans 12 amino acids. The full variable domain, its missing parts supplied by reference TRBV2 and TRBJ2-2, is EPEVTQTPSHQVTQMGQEVILRCVPISNHLYFYWYRQILGQKVEFLVSFYNNEISEKSEIFDDQFSVERPDGSNFTLKIRSTKLEDSAMYFCASGGAGGELFFGEGSRLTVL.

On this clone itself: The read stops 3 residues short of the end of the CDR3; the missing end is completed from the germline J gene. V is TRBV6-2 or TRBV6-3 and J is TRBJ2-1, with TRBD2 as a possible D gene (6 bases). The CDR3 extends over 16 amino acids. Germline V gene data show CDR1 as MNHEY and CDR2 as SVGEGT. The germline V and J ends were trimmed by 2 bases and 9 bases, with 20 bases remaining between them. CDR3: CASSYLHAGLGGEQFF. The sequenced part of the CDR3 DNA is TGTGCCAGCAGTTACCTTCATGCGGGGCTAGGCGGTGAG.

With regard to this clone: The read finishes 3 residues shy of the CDR3 end, and the germline J gene is used to complete it. The V gene is TRBV20-1, the J gene TRBJ1-4; 7 bases match TRBD1. CDR1 DFQATT and CDR2 SNEGSKA come from the germline V gene (reference sequence). The CDR3 contains 12 residues. CDR3 region: CAIDRDFEKLFF. CDR3 DNA (partial): TGCGCCATAGACAGGGATTTTGAAAAA.

Points on this clone: Read sequence stops 3 residues before the CDR3 end, and the germline J gene provides the missing end. V is TRBV30 and J is TRBJ2-3; D uncertain. The CDR3 covers 11 residues. In germline, CDR1 is GTSNPN, CDR2 SVGIG (reference sequence). CDR3 sequence: CAWSAGSTQYF. CDR3 bases read: TGTGCCTGGAGTGCAGGTTCCACG.

Note on this clone: The CDR3 end lies 3 residues beyond the end of the read and is filled in from the germline J gene. The chain recombines TRBV2 with TRBJ2-1; maybe TRBD1 (6 bases). V lost 1 base and J lost 1, with 8 bases in between. The CDR3 consists of 15 residues. Germline CDR1 and CDR2: SNHLY and FYNNEI. CDR3: CASSEGQVSYNEQFF. CDR3 bases read: TGTGCCAGCAGTGAAGGACAGGTTTCCTACAATGAG.

This clone is classed as medium-sized by frequency. The sequence runs out 3 residues before the end of the CDR3; the remainder is reconstructed from the germline J gene. The rearrangement uses TRBV19 and TRBJ1-3, with 9 bases matching TRBD1. In germline, CDR1 is LNHDA, CDR2 SQIVND (reference sequence). CDR3 length: 14 residues. The part of the CDR3 DNA that was read is TGTGCCAGTAGTATTTTGGGACAGGGTGCCCCC. This codes for CASSILGQGAP. The entire CDR3 protein is CASSILGQGAPIYF.

Regarding this clone: The DNA ends 3 residues before the CDR3 does, and the rest of the CDR3 is filled in from the germline J gene. The chain couples TRBV18 to TRBJ1-2, with 8 nucleotides matching TRBD1. Per germline, CDR1 KGHSH and CDR2 LQKENI. CDR3 size: 14 residues. The junction had 2 bases not matched to a gene; V was cut back by 3 bases and J by 2 bases. CDR3 protein: CASSPGQVNYGYTF. The covered CDR3 bases are TGTGCCAGCTCACCGGGACAGGTGAACTATGGC.

Worth noting for this clone: The sequenced fragment ends 3 residues before the CDR3 boundary, so the rest is inferred from the germline J gene. The rearrangement joins TRBV5-1 to TRBJ1-2, with TRBD1 matching 7 bases. The trim removed 4 bases at V and 7 bases at J, leaving 4 bases unmatched. Germline V gene data show CDR1 as SGHRS and CDR2 as YFSETQ. The CDR3 spans 12 residues. The CDR3 sequence is CASSMDRSGYTF. The part of the CDR3 DNA that was read is TGCGCCAGCAGCATGGACAGGAGTGGC.

As to this clone: The read ends 3 residues early relative to the CDR3; the germline J gene fills the gap. This chain joins TRBV19 and TRBJ2-7, with TRBD1 identical over 9 bases. V trimming: 1 base; J trimming: 6 bases; junction bases outside the gene matches: 7. The CDR3 sequence is 15 residues long. Germline CDR1 and CDR2: LNHDA and SQIVND (reference sequence). This CDR3 reads CASSIGDRDTAEQYF. CDR3 bases read: TGTGCCAGTAGTATAGGGGACAGGGATACGGCCGAG.

Concerning this clone itself: The sequence runs out 3 residues before the end of the CDR3; the remainder is reconstructed from the germline J gene. The rearrangement uses TRBV7-9 and TRBJ1-5; D is uncertain. The CDR3 is made up of 11 amino acids. Looked up from germline, CDR1 is SEHNR and CDR2 is FQNEAQ (reference sequence). The CDR3: CASSLGGPQHF. The sequenced CDR3 bases are TGTGCCAGCAGCTTAGGCGGACCC.

For this clone: The missing CDR3 end, 3 residues past where the read stops, is filled in from the germline J gene. This chain links TRBV6-2 or TRBV6-3 with TRBJ1-1, with D maybe TRBD1 (5 bases). This CDR3 is 12 amino acids long. V lost 7 bases, J lost 3 bases, and 9 bases lay in between. CDR1 MNHEY and CDR2 SVGEGT come from the germline V gene. Here the CDR3 reads CASTRGYTEAFF. Partial CDR3 DNA: TGTGCCAGCACGAGGGGATACACTGAA.

Turning to this clone: The missing CDR3 end, 3 residues past where the read stops, is filled in from the germline J gene. The V and J genes are TRBV5-1 and TRBJ2-1, with D maybe TRBD2 (6 bases). The V end lost 0 bases, the J end lost 8 bases, and 15 bases lay between the germline ends. The CDR3 is made up of 15 amino acids. From germline, CDR1 is SGHRS and CDR2 YFSETQ. This chain's CDR3 is CASSLAGRLQDEQFF. Partial CDR3 DNA: TGCGCCAGCAGCTTGGCCGGGAGACTACAAGATGAG.

A note on this clone: The read is 3 residues too short to cover the CDR3 end, so that end is filled in from the germline J gene. The chain is built from TRBV4-1 and TRBJ2-3; a weak D match, TRBD2 (5 bases). The CDR3 totals 17 residues. Germline assignment: CDR1 MGHRA and CDR2 YSYEKL. Between the trimmed V and J ends, which lost 0 bases and 5 bases, there was a span of 18 bases. CDR3 residues: CASSQDSAGSKGDTQYF. The covered CDR3 bases are TGCGCCAGCAGCCAAGATTCGGCGGGTTCCAAGGGAGATACG.

Note on this clone: The read halts 3 residues ahead of the CDR3 end, with the missing end drawn from the germline J gene. The rearrangement uses TRBV5-6 and TRBJ1-1; no clear D gene. Germline assignment: CDR1 SGHDT and CDR2 YYEEEE. Trimming took 4 bases from V and 4 from J, leaving 17 bases between them. The CDR3 runs 15 residues. The CDR3 reads CASSGAGPSGTEAFF. The DNA read from the CDR3 is TGTGCCAGCAGCGGAGCGGGCCCCTCGGGCACTGAA.

On this clone: The CDR3 is cut off 3 residues early in the read; its end comes from the germline J gene. The genes are TRBV2 and TRBJ2-1, with 8 bases aligning to TRBD2. Germline V gene data show CDR1 as SNHLY and CDR2 as FYNNEI. J lost 6 bases, V lost 2 bases, and 3 bases had no gene match. The CDR3 covers 14 residues. The CDR3 region is CASSETSGGNEQFF. CDR3 bases read: TGTGCCAGCAGTGAAACTAGCGGAGGCAATGAG.

As to this clone: The read halts 3 residues ahead of the CDR3 end, with the missing end drawn from the germline J gene. The chain employs TRBV23-1 and TRBJ1-5; possible D gene TRBD1, 5 bases. TRBV23-1 is given ORF status, its function remaining uncertain. Trimming stripped 3 bases from V and 0 bases from J, with 9 bases between. CDR3 size: 15 residues. The CDR3 sequence is CASSQAGHSNQPQHF. Incomplete CDR3 DNA: TGCGCCAGCAGTCAGGCGGGGCATAGCAATCAGCCC.

This chain's CDR3 is CASSQAPRNYGYTF. CDR3 DNA (partial): TGCGCCAGCAGCCAAGCCCCCAGGAACTATGGC. V is TRBV4-1 and J is TRBJ1-2; the D is unclear. The CDR3 is cut off 3 residues early in the read; its end comes from the germline J gene. The germline gives CDR1 MGHRA, CDR2 YSYEKL. The V gene lost 1 base and the J gene lost 2 bases, with 8 bases spanning the gap. CDR3 size: 14 residues.

In the case of this clone: The read finishes 3 residues shy of the CDR3 end, and the germline J gene is used to complete it. The V call is TRBV5-1, the J call TRBJ2-5; 12 positions agree with TRBD1. The CDR3 covers 16 residues. Germline assignment: CDR1 SGHRS and CDR2 YFSETQ. Trimming took 0 bases from V and 5 from J; bases not matched to a gene: 5. The CDR3 here is CASSLGDRGRKETQYF. The CDR3 bases that were read are TGCGCCAGCAGCTTGGGGGACAGGGGGCGCAAGGAGACC.

As for this clone: The DNA ends 3 residues before the CDR3 does, and the rest of the CDR3 is filled in from the germline J gene. V usage is TRBV19 and J usage is TRBJ1-4; TRBD1 matches 9 bases. This CDR3 spans 17 amino acids. The V segment lost 7 bases and the J segment 4 bases; nucleotides outside the gene matches: 13. Germline lookup yields CDR1 LNHDA and CDR2 SQIVND (reference sequence). The CDR3 here is CASTSHGRQGDNEKLFF. The CDR3 bases that were read are TGTGCCAGTACCTCCCATGGCCGACAGGGGGATAATGAAAAA.

About this clone: The CDR3 end lies 3 residues beyond the end of the read and is filled in from the germline J gene. The rearrangement joins TRBV6-2 or TRBV6-3 to TRBJ2-2; a possible D gene is TRBD2 (6 bases). In germline, CDR1 is MNHEY, CDR2 SVGEGT. CDR3 length: 16 residues. The V end lost 0 bases, the J end lost 4 bases, and 12 bases lay between the germline ends. This CDR3 reads CASSYSRLVSTGELFF. CDR3 DNA (partial): TGTGCCAGCAGTTACTCAAGACTAGTGTCCACCGGGGAG.

Comments on this clone: The CDR3 is cut off 3 residues early in the read; its end comes from the germline J gene. The chain carries TRBV7-2 and TRBJ2-5; D is unresolved. Germline assignment: CDR1 SGHTA and CDR2 FQGNSA. This CDR3 region has 12 residues. Trimming removed 4 bases at V and 5 bases at J, with 8 bases between. CDR3 loop: CASSSPPETQYF. The CDR3 bases that were read are TGTGCCAGCAGCTCCCCCCCTGAGACC.

Concerning this clone: The read finishes 3 residues shy of the CDR3 end, and the germline J gene is used to complete it. V and J are TRBV20-1 and TRBJ1-6; 9 positions match TRBD1. From germline, CDR1 is DFQATT and CDR2 SNEGSKA (reference sequence). The CDR3 spans 18 residues. V lost 3 bases to trimming and J lost 0 bases; unmatched junction nucleotides: 9. CDR3 bases read: TGCAGTGCTAGGTCCGGACAGGGGCCGAGCTCCTATAATTCACCC. Its protein product is CSARSGQGPSSYNSP. The whole CDR3 protein is CSARSGQGPSSYNSPLHF.

About this clone itself: The CDR3 is cut off 3 residues early in the read; its end comes from the germline J gene. The V gene is TRBV14, the J gene TRBJ2-3; D might be TRBD2 (5 bases). CDR1 and CDR2 from the germline V gene are SGHDN and FVKESK. The CDR3 is made up of 12 amino acids. The covered CDR3 bases are TGTGCCAGCAGCCAAGGGGCTAGCACG. Translation gives CASSQGAST. The complete CDR3 protein is CASSQGASTQYF.

Note on this clone: The DNA ends 3 residues before the CDR3 does, and the rest of the CDR3 is filled in from the germline J gene. The chain employs TRBV7-9 and TRBJ2-7; 7 nucleotides line up with TRBD1. The germline gives CDR1 SEHNR, CDR2 FQNEAQ (reference sequence). The ends lost 1 base at V and 6 bases at J; junction bases unmatched: 3. This CDR3 comprises 13 residues. The chain's CDR3 is CASSLVRGLEQYF. The part of the CDR3 DNA that was read is TGTGCCAGCAGCTTAGTGAGGGGGCTCGAG.

Of note for this clone: The read gets to within 3 residues of the CDR3 end, and the germline J gene fills in the rest. This chain connects TRBV5-6 to TRBJ1-2; 8 bases are a match to TRBD1. The germline V gene encodes CDR1 SGHDT and CDR2 YYEEEE. The trim removed 0 bases at V and 5 bases at J, leaving 6 bases unmatched. The CDR3 is 15 amino acids. CDR3 protein: CASSLGGDRLYGYTF. Incomplete CDR3 DNA: TGTGCCAGCAGCTTGGGGGGGGACAGGTTATATGGC.

A remark on this clone: Read sequence stops 3 residues before the CDR3 end, and the germline J gene provides the missing end. The chain uses TRBV29-1 and TRBJ1-1; 10 bases match TRBD1. J gave up 6 bases and V 7 bases, and 11 bases lay outside the gene matches. CDR1 is SQVTM, CDR2 ANQGSEA, per germline. The CDR3 consists of 14 residues. CDR3 protein: CSGTPGQGMAEAFF. The CDR3 bases that were read are TGCAGCGGTACCCCGGGACAGGGGATGGCTGAA.

Remarks on this clone: The sequence runs out 3 residues before the end of the CDR3; the remainder is reconstructed from the germline J gene. The genes are TRBV5-1 and TRBJ2-3; D remains unclear. Between the trimmed V and J ends, which lost 3 bases and 2 bases, there was a span of 22 bases. The germline V gene encodes CDR1 SGHRS and CDR2 YFSETQ. CDR3 length equals 18 residues. CDR3 protein: CASSSIPSTEEFTDTQYF. The CDR3 DNA, read in part, is TGCGCCAGCAGCTCCATCCCCTCGACTGAGGAATTCACAGATACG.

This chain's CDR3 is CASSPRDRGYEQYF. CDR3 DNA, as far as it was read: TGTGCCAGCAGCCCCCGGGACAGGGGTTACGAG. The gene calls are TRBV7-8 and TRBJ2-7; 10 positions agree with TRBD1. The read terminates 3 residues ahead of where the CDR3 ends, so the germline J gene completes it. There are 14 residues in the CDR3. The V gene end was trimmed by 5 bases and the J gene end by 4 bases; junction bases not matched to a gene: 5. Germline V gives CDR1 SGHVS, CDR2 FQNEAQ.